The clone carrying this TCR beta chain was detected ten times or more. Its antigen is as yet unknown. V was pared by 6 bases and J by 3 bases, with 12 bases between. The CDR3 is 13 amino acids. Preparation of the TCRbeta library used unique molecular identifiers. TCRdb re-called the PCR reads with MiXCR, one entry per CDR3 protein. The sample carries 140,000 to 150,000 distinct CDR3 sequences, around 8.5% recorded once. The sample belongs to a study of T-cell reconstitution after alpha-beta-depleted transplantation in children. Study-level results: Day-60 TCRbeta diversity that was high in some patients was derived from surviving recipient T cells and thymic progenitors. There were reportedly several hundred expanded graft clones from which alpha-beta T cells came about two months after transplant. Diversity and T-cell counts at one year after transplant derived mostly from new T cells.

V is TRBV12-3 or TRBV12-4 and J is TRBJ2-7, with TRBD2 as a possible D gene (5 bases). The TCR was taken from a female patient aged 2-10 years who had a stem cell transplant for congenital amegakaryocytic thrombocytopenia, so the T cells may come from the graft donor. Sequenced here: PBMCs, mostly from graft donor cells, sampled 180 days after TCRalphabeta/CD19-depleted stem cell transplant. The CDR3 loop reads CASRSGLNYEQYF. The CDR3 DNA sequence: TGTGCCAGCAGGTCTGGACTCAACTACGAGCAGTACTTC.